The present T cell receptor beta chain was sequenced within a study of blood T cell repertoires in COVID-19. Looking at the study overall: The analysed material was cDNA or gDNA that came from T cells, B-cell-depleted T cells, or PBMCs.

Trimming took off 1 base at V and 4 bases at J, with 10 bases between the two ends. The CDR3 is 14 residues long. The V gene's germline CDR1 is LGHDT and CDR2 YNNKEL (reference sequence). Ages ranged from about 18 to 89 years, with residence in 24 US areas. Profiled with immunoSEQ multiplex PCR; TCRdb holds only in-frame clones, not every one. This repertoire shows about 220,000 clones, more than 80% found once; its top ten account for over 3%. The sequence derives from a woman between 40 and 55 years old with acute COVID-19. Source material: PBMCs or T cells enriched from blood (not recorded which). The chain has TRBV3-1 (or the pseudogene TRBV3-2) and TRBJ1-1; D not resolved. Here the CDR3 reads CASSQGRSGTEAFF. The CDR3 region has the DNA TGTGCCAGCAGCCAAGGGAGGTCCGGCACTGAAGCTTTCTTT.